These 26 T cell receptor beta chains originate from one sample sequenced in a study of post-analysis software for immune sequencing data. No antigen has been assigned to these receptors. The TCR beta cDNA libraries contained unique molecular identifiers. Using its own MiXCR run on the PCR reads, TCRdb lists one record per CDR3 protein. The sample comprises roughly 600,000 distinct CDR3 sequences, roughly 46% of which are singletons, and 1.5% to 2% rests with the top ten. Whole-study results and caveats: TRBV segments more frequent in patients than in controls numbered five and included TRBV5-6, TRBV5-1 and TRBV20-1.

Material for sequencing was blood. Source of these receptors: a girl aged 10 to 17 with multiple sclerosis.

This clonotype was observed a few times. This chain links TRBV24-1 with TRBJ2-1, with 8 bases lining up with TRBD1. The CDR3 spans 17 residues. CDR1 is KGHDR, CDR2 SFDVKD, per germline. V was clipped by 6 bases and J by 7 bases; unmatched bases: 16. The CDR3 sequence is CATSPHEGTGLGNEQFF. Written as DNA, the CDR3 is TGTGCCACCAGTCCTCATGAGGGGACAGGCCTGGGGAATGAGCAGTTCTTC.

The rearrangement links TRBV29-1 to TRBJ1-2; TRBD1 aligns across 10 bases. The CDR3 extends over 15 amino acids. The junction had 12 bases not matched to a gene; V was cut back by 5 bases and J by 6 bases. Germline V gives CDR1 SQVTM, CDR2 ANQGSEA. The CDR3 here is CSVRPLRQGADGYTF. For the CDR3, the DNA is TGCAGCGTTCGGCCCCTGCGACAGGGGGCTGATGGCTACACCTTC. The full variable domain, in which reference TRBV29-1 and TRBJ1-2 provide the parts outside the CDR3, is SAVISQKPSRDICQRGTSLTIQCQVDSQVTMMFWYRQQPGQSLTLIATANQGSEATYESGFVIDKFPISRPNLTFSTLTVSNMSPEDSSIYLCSVRPLRQGADGYTFGSGTRLTVV.

This chain links TRBV5-6 with TRBJ2-5; D perhaps matches TRBD2 (6 bases). V lost 4 bases to trimming and J lost 6 bases, with 13 bases between them. The germline gives CDR1 SGHDT, CDR2 YYEEEE. The CDR3 sequence is 13 residues long. CDR3 coding DNA: TGTGCCAGCAGCGGTCCGGGAGCCAAGACCCAGTACTTC. It specifies CASSGPGAKTQYF.

In the case of this clonotype: Sequence at one end of the junction differs from germline and may be a read error. The rearrangement links TRBV28 to TRBJ2-1; D is possibly TRBD1 or TRBD2 (5 bases each). The CDR3 is 15 amino acids. From germline, CDR1 is MDHEN and CDR2 SYDVKM. CDR3 protein: CASSPFEGIYNERFF. The CDR3 coding sequence is TGTGCCAGCAGTCCCTTTGAGGGGATATACAATGAGCGGTTCTTC.

This clonotype was detected a few times. This rearrangement joins TRBV11-1 to TRBJ2-1; tentatively, D is TRBD2 (5 bases). Trimming took 4 bases from V and 0 from J, leaving 10 bases between them. Per germline, CDR1 SGHAT and CDR2 FQDESV (reference sequence). The length of the CDR3 is 15 residues. In DNA, the CDR3 is TGTGCCAGCAGCTCACTAGGATTCTCCTACAATGAGCAGTTCTTC. Its translation is CASSSLGFSYNEQFF.

This clonotype was picked up a small number of times. This chain joins TRBV12-3 or TRBV12-4 and TRBJ2-1; D tentatively reads TRBD1 or TRBD2 (5 bases each). The CDR3 is 16 amino acids. V lost 6 bases and J 7 bases, leaving 22 bases between the germline ends. The CDR3 loop is CASSRFVGVVLNEQFF. Here the CDR3 DNA reads TGTGCCAGCAGCCGCTTCGTGGGGGTTGTGTTGAATGAGCAGTTCTTC.

This clonotype has only a few counts. V gene TRBV4-1 combines with J gene TRBJ2-7; a weak D match, TRBD1 (5 bases). Germline V gene lookup returns CDR1 MGHRA and CDR2 YSYEKL. With 0 bases removed from V and 7 bases from J, the gap between germline ends came to 16 bases. CDR3 length: 15 residues. CDR3 sequence: CASSQDPASPGEQYF. In DNA form, the CDR3 reads TGCGCCAGCAGCCAAGATCCGGCCAGCCCAGGGGAGCAGTACTTC.

This clonotype was seen more than once but under ten times. This chain joins TRBV12-3 or TRBV12-4 and TRBJ2-7; D is uncertain. This CDR3 contains 14 residues. V shed 1 base and J shed 2 bases, with 9 bases lying between them. As DNA, the CDR3 is TGTGCCAGCAGTTTAGGGGCCACCACCTACGAGCAGTACTTC. Translation gives CASSLGATTYEQYF.

This clonotype was seen a single time. The rearrangement uses TRBV10-2 and TRBJ2-2, with 9 bases aligning to TRBD2. Germline CDR1 reads WSHSY; CDR2 reads SAAADI. V dropped 3 bases and J dropped 5; count of bases not matched to a gene: 7. The CDR3 has 16 amino acids. The CDR3 bases are TGCGCCAGCAGTGAAGGTGTAACTAGCGGGACCGGGGAGCTGTTTTTT. Translated: CASSEGVTSGTGELFF.

The chain links TRBV12-3 or TRBV12-4 to TRBJ2-7; D unclear. Trimming removed 1 base from V and 3 bases from J, with 4 bases in between. CDR3 length: 12 residues. CDR3 loop: CASSLDVYEQYF. The CDR3, as DNA: TGTGCCAGCAGTTTAGACGTCTACGAGCAGTACTTC.

V usage is TRBV20-1 and J usage is TRBJ2-7; D might be TRBD2 (6 bases). The germline V gene encodes CDR1 DFQATT and CDR2 SNEGSKA (reference sequence). V was pared by 0 bases and J by 5 bases, with 14 bases between. The CDR3 is 14 amino acids. The CDR3 here is CSARDRRREDEQYF. The CDR3, as DNA: TGCAGTGCTAGAGATCGCCGCAGGGAGGACGAGCAGTACTTC.

This sequence joins TRBV10-3 and TRBJ2-3; the match to TRBD2 covers 8 bases. In germline, CDR1 is ENHRY, CDR2 SYGVKD. J lost 7 bases, V lost 2 bases, and 5 bases had no gene match. The CDR3 length is 14 residues. CDR3 amino acids: CAISELAGSYTQYF. The CDR3 DNA reads TGTGCCATCAGTGAGCTAGCGGGCAGCTATACGCAGTATTTT.

The rearrangement joins TRBV27 to TRBJ2-1; weak D call: TRBD2 (6 bases). V was shortened by 1 base and J by 4 bases, with 11 bases between the two germline ends. The CDR3 extends over 15 amino acids. Looked up from germline, CDR1 is MNHEY and CDR2 is SMNVEV (reference sequence). The CDR3 region is CASSLWGEGYNEQFF. CDR3 nucleotide sequence: TGTGCCAGCAGTTTATGGGGGGAAGGATACAATGAGCAGTTCTTC.

The chain has TRBV7-3 and TRBJ2-5; D not resolved. The CDR3 sequence is 13 residues long. V lost 2 bases and J lost 4, with 8 bases in between. Per germline, CDR1 SGHTA and CDR2 FQGTGA. The CDR3 bases are TGTGCCAGCAGCTTAGGAAAAGCAGAGACCCAGTACTTC. Amino acid sequence: CASSLGKAETQYF.

Details on this clonotype: The limits of the CDR3 on the DNA are not certain, so only TCRdb's listed CDR3 is given. This chain uses TRBV7-3 with TRBJ1-5; the D call TRBD1 from the table was never checked on the DNA. Both ends counted, the CDR3 spans 19 residues. The V gene's germline CDR1 is SGHTA and CDR2 FQGTGA. The CDR3 spells CTGGYYRCLINPLNQPQHF.

This chain joins TRBV29-1 and TRBJ2-2; 9 positions match TRBD1. Trimming removed 4 bases from V and 4 bases from J; junction bases left unmatched: 4. The CDR3 runs to 14 residues. Germline V lookup: CDR1 SQVTM, CDR2 ANQGSEA. Here the CDR3 reads CSVVDRGTTGELFF. The CDR3 bases are TGCAGCGTTGTCGACAGGGGGACCACCGGGGAGCTGTTTTTT.

This clonotype came up a few times. The rearrangement uses TRBV7-9 and TRBJ2-1; 8 bases map to TRBD2. The V gene's germline CDR1 is SEHNR and CDR2 FQNEAQ (reference sequence). V shed 5 bases, J shed 6 bases, and the junction held 9 bases outside the gene matches. The CDR3 consists of 15 residues. The CDR3 loop reads CASSRRREAANEQFF. DNA of the CDR3: TGTGCCAGCAGCCGAAGGCGGGAGGCTGCCAATGAGCAGTTCTTC.

The chain employs TRBV5-5 and TRBJ2-7; D is ambiguous. Germline assignment: CDR1 SGHKS and CDR2 YYEKEE (reference sequence). The CDR3 is 14 residues long. V lost 2 bases and J lost 0, with 9 bases in between. The CDR3 sequence is CASSFPTGSYEQYF. The CDR3 DNA follows: TGTGCCAGCAGCTTTCCGACGGGCTCCTACGAGCAGTACTTC.

V and J are TRBV15 and TRBJ2-1; D ambiguous. V lost 3 bases, J lost 4 bases, and 7 bases lay in between. The CDR3 has 13 residues. Looked up from germline, CDR1 is LNHNV and CDR2 is YYDKDF (reference sequence). The CDR3 sequence: CATSRAQYNEQFF. CDR3 coding DNA: TGTGCCACCAGCAGGGCGCAGTACAATGAGCAGTTCTTC.

The chain couples TRBV10-2 to TRBJ2-7; no definite D call. V was trimmed by 8 bases and J by 5 bases, leaving 7 bases between them. The CDR3 runs to 10 residues. Germline lookup yields CDR1 WSHSY and CDR2 SAAADI. In DNA form, the CDR3 reads TGCGCCAGCGTAGGGAACGAGCAGTACTTC. Its protein is CASVGNEQYF.

This clonotype was picked up a small number of times. This chain links TRBV4-1 with TRBJ2-3, with unresolved D. V was shortened by 3 bases and J by 4 bases, with 8 bases between the two germline ends. This CDR3 contains 13 residues. Germline CDR1 and CDR2: MGHRA and YSYEKL. CDR3 DNA: TGCGCCAGCAGCCAGAGAGAGTCAGATACGCAGTATTTT. Translation gives CASSQRESDTQYF.

V gene TRBV6-6 combines with J gene TRBJ1-2; D gene unclear. There are 12 residues in the CDR3. Germline CDR1 and CDR2: MNHNY and SVGAGI (reference sequence). Trimming shortened V by 6 bases and J by 0 bases, and 5 bases separated the two germline ends. The CDR3 is CASREPNYGYTF. The CDR3 DNA reads TGTGCCAGCAGAGAGCCTAACTATGGCTACACCTTC.

This clonotype was seen ten or more times. The chain carries TRBV4-2 and TRBJ2-5; 8 bases line up with TRBD2. The CDR3 is 16 amino acids. V trimming: 2 bases; J trimming: 4 bases; junction bases outside the gene matches: 9. Germline V lookup: CDR1 LGHNA, CDR2 YNFKEQ. The CDR3 loop reads CASSQLGPGGLETQYF. The DNA for the CDR3 is TGTGCCAGCAGCCAATTGGGGCCGGGGGGGCTAGAGACCCAGTACTTC.

The genes are TRBV7-9 and TRBJ2-1; TRBD1 agrees at 9 bases. Germline V lookup: CDR1 SEHNR, CDR2 FQNEAQ (reference sequence). The trim removed 3 bases at V and 8 bases at J, leaving 8 bases unmatched. The CDR3 runs 15 residues. CDR3 amino acids: CASSLPSGQGDEQFF. CDR3 coding DNA: TGTGCCAGCAGCTTGCCGTCGGGACAGGGCGATGAGCAGTTCTTC.

This chain connects TRBV12-3 or TRBV12-4 to TRBJ1-1; D gene uncertain. The CDR3 has 13 residues. V lost 3 bases and J 0 bases, leaving 5 bases between the germline ends. CDR3 nucleotide sequence: TGTGCCAGCAGTTTCCAAGTGAACACTGAAGCTTTCTTT. Translated, it gives CASSFQVNTEAFF.

The gene calls are TRBV5-1 and TRBJ2-7; D is possibly TRBD2 (5 bases). The tail of the sequence fits TRBJ2-5 better, so the J call may be wrong. From germline, CDR1 is SGHRS and CDR2 YFSETQ. The CDR3 is made up of 15 amino acids. CDR3 bases: TGCGCCAGCTCATACTACACGGGGTCCCGGGAGACCCAGTACTTC. Encoded protein: CASSYYTGSRETQYF.